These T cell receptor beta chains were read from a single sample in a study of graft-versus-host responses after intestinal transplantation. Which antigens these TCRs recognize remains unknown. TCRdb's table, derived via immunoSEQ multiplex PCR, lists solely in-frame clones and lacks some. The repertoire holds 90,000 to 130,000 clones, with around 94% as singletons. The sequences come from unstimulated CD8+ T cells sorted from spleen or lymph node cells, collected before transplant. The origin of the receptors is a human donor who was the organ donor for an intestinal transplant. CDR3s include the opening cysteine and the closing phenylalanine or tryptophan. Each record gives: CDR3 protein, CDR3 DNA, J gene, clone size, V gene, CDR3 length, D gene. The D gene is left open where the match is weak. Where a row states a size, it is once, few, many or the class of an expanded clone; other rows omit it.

CDR3aa: CASSDGSPTDTQYF; CDR3nt: TGTGCCAGCAGCGACGGGAGCCCCACAGATACGCAGTATTTT; j_gene: TRBJ2-3; abundance: NA; v_gene: TRBV9; len: 14; d_gene: NA
CDR3aa: CASSPEAGTAETEAFF; CDR3nt: TGTGCCAGCAGTCCCGAGGCCGGGACAGCAGAGACTGAAGCTTTCTTT; j_gene: TRBJ1-1; abundance: NA; v_gene: TRBV28; len: 16; d_gene: TRBD1
CDR3aa: CASSRLPGGHRISRTEAFF; CDR3nt: TGTGCCAGCAGCCGCCTGCCGGGGGGCCATCGAATATCAAGAACTGAAGCTTTCTTT; j_gene: TRBJ1-1; abundance: NA; v_gene: TRBV7-9; len: 19; d_gene: NA
CDR3aa: CSERKRVRRDTQYF; CDR3nt: TGCAGCGAGCGAAAGCGGGTTCGCAGGGATACGCAGTATTTT; j_gene: TRBJ2-3; abundance: NA; v_gene: TRBV29-1; len: 14; d_gene: NA
CDR3aa: CAISEHHLAGPYNEQFF; CDR3nt: TGTGCCATCAGTGAGCATCATCTAGCGGGCCCCTACAATGAGCAGTTCTTC; j_gene: TRBJ2-1; abundance: NA; v_gene: TRBV10-3; len: 17; d_gene: TRBD2
CDR3aa: CASSQEPGLAGDTQYF; CDR3nt: TGTGCCAGCAGCCAAGAGCCGGGACTAGCAGGTGATACGCAGTATTTT; j_gene: TRBJ2-3; abundance: NA; v_gene: TRBV14; len: 16; d_gene: TRBD2
CDR3aa: CASSMTPGQMYYEQYF; CDR3nt: TGCGCCAGCAGCATGACTCCGGGACAGATGTACTACGAGCAGTACTTC; j_gene: TRBJ2-7; abundance: NA; v_gene: TRBV5-1; len: 16; d_gene: TRBD1
CDR3aa: CASTQGSWSGAEAFF; CDR3nt: TGTGCCAGCACCCAGGGATCGTGGAGCGGAGCTGAAGCTTTCTTT; j_gene: TRBJ1-1; abundance: NA; v_gene: TRBV28; len: 15; d_gene: NA
CDR3aa: CASSFIGGQPIQYF; CDR3nt: TGTGCCAGCAGCTTCATCGGGGGGCAGCCCATTCAGTACTTC; j_gene: TRBJ2-4; abundance: NA; v_gene: TRBV13; len: 14; d_gene: NA
CDR3aa: CASSLRWLTEAFF; CDR3nt: TGCGCCAGCAGCTTGCGTTGGTTAACTGAAGCTTTCTTT; j_gene: TRBJ1-1; abundance: NA; v_gene: TRBV5-1; len: 13; d_gene: NA
CDR3aa: CASGGLMNTEAFF; CDR3nt: TGTGCCAGTGGGGGCCTGATGAACACTGAAGCTTTCTTT; j_gene: TRBJ1-1; abundance: NA; v_gene: TRBV19; len: 13; d_gene: NA
CDR3aa: CASSQEATSSYNEQFF; CDR3nt: TGCGCCAGCAGCCAAGAGGCGACTAGTTCCTACAATGAGCAGTTCTTC; j_gene: TRBJ2-1; abundance: NA; v_gene: TRBV4-3; len: 16; d_gene: NA
CDR3aa: CASSLGDGYTF; CDR3nt: TGTGCCAGCAGCTTGGGGGATGGCTACACCTTC; j_gene: TRBJ1-2; abundance: NA; v_gene: TRBV9; len: 11; d_gene: NA
CDR3aa: CASSDYNEQFF; CDR3nt: TGCGCCAGCAGTGACTACAATGAGCAGTTCTTC; j_gene: TRBJ2-1; abundance: NA; v_gene: TRBV10-1; len: 11; d_gene: NA
CDR3aa: CASSSGTETEAFF; CDR3nt: TGCGCCAGCAGCTCCGGGACCGAGACTGAAGCTTTCTTT; j_gene: TRBJ1-1; abundance: NA; v_gene: TRBV5-1; len: 13; d_gene: NA
CDR3aa: CASSPYAGARSYEQYF; CDR3nt: TGTGCCAGCAGCCCCTATGCGGGGGCGCGAAGCTACGAGCAGTACTTC; j_gene: TRBJ2-7; abundance: NA; v_gene: TRBV7-8; len: 16; d_gene: NA
CDR3aa: CASGLVLVNTEAFF; CDR3nt: TGTGCTAGTGGTTTGGTATTAGTGAACACTGAAGCTTTCTTT; j_gene: TRBJ1-1; abundance: NA; v_gene: TRBV12-5; len: 14; d_gene: NA
CDR3aa: CASSLSATLHNQPQHF; CDR3nt: TGTGCCAGCAGTTTATCCGCTACCCTTCACAATCAGCCCCAGCATTTT; j_gene: TRBJ1-5; abundance: NA; v_gene: TRBV28; len: 16; d_gene: NA
CDR3aa: CASSLDPFYEQYF; CDR3nt: TGTGCCAGCAGCTTAGACCCGTTTTACGAGCAGTACTTC; j_gene: TRBJ2-7; abundance: NA; v_gene: TRBV7-9; len: 13; d_gene: NA
CDR3aa: CASSVRDRLNYGYTF; CDR3nt: TGTGCCAGCAGCGTCCGGGACAGGCTGAACTATGGCTACACCTTC; j_gene: TRBJ1-2; abundance: once; v_gene: TRBV5-6; len: 15; d_gene: TRBD1
CDR3aa: CATSISIVGIWYNEQFF; CDR3nt: TGTGCCACCAGCATTTCCATCGTCGGTATTTGGTACAATGAGCAGTTCTTC; j_gene: TRBJ2-1; abundance: NA; v_gene: TRBV15; len: 17; d_gene: NA
CDR3aa: CAWSVGSESLVF; CDR3nt: TGTGCCTGGAGTGTAGGTTCGGAGAGTCTGGTCTTC; j_gene: TRBJ2-1; abundance: NA; v_gene: TRBV30; len: 12; d_gene: NA
CDR3aa: CASSQGVPDTQYF; CDR3nt: TGTGCCAGCAGCCAAGGAGTCCCCGATACGCAGTATTTT; j_gene: TRBJ2-3; abundance: NA; v_gene: TRBV4-2; len: 13; d_gene: NA
CDR3aa: CATRDRGGDTQYF; CDR3nt: TGTGCCACCCGCGACAGGGGAGGAGATACGCAGTATTTT; j_gene: TRBJ2-3; abundance: NA; v_gene: TRBV15; len: 13; d_gene: TRBD1
CDR3aa: CSWTEYNEQFF; CDR3nt: TGCAGCTGGACAGAGTACAATGAGCAGTTCTTC; j_gene: TRBJ2-1; abundance: once; v_gene: TRBV20-1; len: 11; d_gene: NA
CDR3aa: CASSVGHSGNTIYF; CDR3nt: TGTGCCAGCAGCGTAGGACACTCTGGAAACACCATATATTTT; j_gene: TRBJ1-3; abundance: few; v_gene: TRBV9; len: 14; d_gene: NA
CDR3aa: CASSFQETQYF; CDR3nt: TGTGCCAGCAGCTTTCAAGAGACCCAGTACTTC; j_gene: TRBJ2-5; abundance: NA; v_gene: TRBV11-1; len: 11; d_gene: NA
CDR3aa: CASSAPVEGDSRETQYF; CDR3nt: TGTGCCAGTAGCGCCCCCGTTGAAGGCGACTCGAGGGAGACCCAGTACTTC; j_gene: TRBJ2-5; abundance: NA; v_gene: TRBV19; len: 17; d_gene: NA
CDR3aa: CATTGATNEKLFF; CDR3nt: TGTGCCACTACGGGAGCAACTAATGAAAAACTGTTTTTT; j_gene: TRBJ1-4; abundance: NA; v_gene: TRBV19; len: 13; d_gene: NA
CDR3aa: CASSVAGFGETQYF; CDR3nt: TGTGCCAGCAGCGTAGCCGGGTTCGGAGAGACCCAGTACTTC; j_gene: TRBJ2-5; abundance: NA; v_gene: TRBV9; len: 14; d_gene: NA
CDR3aa: CASSPGNTEAFF; CDR3nt: TGTGCCAGCAGTCCGGGGAACACTGAAGCTTTCTTT; j_gene: TRBJ1-1; abundance: NA; v_gene: TRBV27; len: 12; d_gene: NA
CDR3aa: CASSSRGVETQYF; CDR3nt: TGTGCCAGCAGCTCACGGGGCGTAGAGACCCAGTACTTC; j_gene: TRBJ2-5; abundance: once; v_gene: TRBV21-1; len: 13; d_gene: NA
CDR3aa: CASSVEWERELTGELFF; CDR3nt: TGTGCCAGCAGCGTAGAGTGGGAGCGGGAGCTCACCGGGGAGCTGTTTTTT; j_gene: TRBJ2-2; abundance: NA; v_gene: TRBV9; len: 17; d_gene: TRBD2
CDR3aa: CSAREGTEAFF; CDR3nt: TGCAGTGCTAGAGAGGGTACTGAAGCTTTCTTT; j_gene: TRBJ1-1; abundance: NA; v_gene: TRBV20-1; len: 11; d_gene: NA
CDR3aa: CASSQDRTNTEAFF; CDR3nt: TGCGCCAGCAGCCAAGATCGTACGAACACTGAAGCTTTCTTT; j_gene: TRBJ1-1; abundance: NA; v_gene: TRBV4-3; len: 14; d_gene: NA
CDR3aa: CASSLESGGTEAFF; CDR3nt: TGTGCCAGCAGCTTAGAATCGGGGGGCACTGAAGCTTTCTTT; j_gene: TRBJ1-1; abundance: NA; v_gene: TRBV7-9; len: 14; d_gene: NA
CDR3aa: CASSMTSGRVDEQFF; CDR3nt: TGTGCCAGTAGTATGACTAGCGGGAGAGTCGATGAGCAGTTCTTC; j_gene: TRBJ2-1; abundance: once; v_gene: TRBV19; len: 15; d_gene: TRBD2
CDR3aa: CASSVEDRAEETQYF; CDR3nt: TGTGCCAGCAGCGTGGAGGACAGGGCCGAAGAGACCCAGTACTTC; j_gene: TRBJ2-5; abundance: NA; v_gene: TRBV9; len: 15; d_gene: TRBD1
CDR3aa: CASSDQGAESYEQYF; CDR3nt: TGTGCCAGCAGTGATCAGGGGGCCGAGAGCTACGAGCAGTACTTC; j_gene: TRBJ2-7; abundance: NA; v_gene: TRBV2; len: 15; d_gene: TRBD1
CDR3aa: CASSIVGAEQFF; CDR3nt: TGTGCCAGTAGTATAGTGGGGGCTGAGCAGTTCTTC; j_gene: TRBJ2-1; abundance: NA; v_gene: TRBV19; len: 12; d_gene: NA
CDR3aa: CASSGGQGLYSNQPQHF; CDR3nt: TGTGCCAGCAGTGGGGGACAGGGGCTCTATAGCAATCAGCCCCAGCATTTT; j_gene: TRBJ1-5; abundance: NA; v_gene: TRBV2; len: 17; d_gene: TRBD1
CDR3aa: CASSLTLQGSYGYTF; CDR3nt: TGTGCCAGCAGCTTAACACTCCAGGGAAGCTATGGCTACACCTTC; j_gene: TRBJ1-2; abundance: NA; v_gene: TRBV7-2; len: 15; d_gene: NA
CDR3aa: CASSPRLANYGYTF; CDR3nt: TGTGCCAGCAGCCCCAGGTTAGCTAACTATGGCTACACCTTC; j_gene: TRBJ1-2; abundance: NA; v_gene: TRBV5-5; len: 14; d_gene: NA
CDR3aa: CASTYSGAWTDTQYF; CDR3nt: TGTGCCAGCACATATAGCGGGGCCTGGACAGATACGCAGTATTTT; j_gene: TRBJ2-3; abundance: NA; v_gene: TRBV2; len: 15; d_gene: TRBD2
CDR3aa: CASSMGLAGYEQYF; CDR3nt: TGTGCCAGTAGTATGGGACTAGCGGGCTACGAGCAGTACTTC; j_gene: TRBJ2-7; abundance: NA; v_gene: TRBV19; len: 14; d_gene: TRBD2
CDR3aa: CASSFYLSYEQYF; CDR3nt: TGTGCCAGCAGCTTCTATCTTTCCTACGAGCAGTACTTC; j_gene: TRBJ2-7; abundance: NA; v_gene: TRBV5-5; len: 13; d_gene: NA
CDR3aa: CASSQEPSDFYEQYF; CDR3nt: TGCGCCAGCAGCCAAGAGCCTTCGGACTTCTACGAGCAGTACTTC; j_gene: TRBJ2-7; abundance: NA; v_gene: TRBV4-3; len: 15; d_gene: NA
CDR3aa: CASSSRGGSGDGELFF; CDR3nt: TGTGCCAGCAGCTCCCGGGGAGGTTCGGGGGACGGGGAGCTGTTTTTT; j_gene: TRBJ2-2; abundance: NA; v_gene: TRBV11-2; len: 16; d_gene: NA
CDR3aa: CASTEAGFGYTF; CDR3nt: TGTGCCAGCACCGAAGCAGGTTTTGGCTACACCTTC; j_gene: TRBJ1-2; abundance: NA; v_gene: TRBV6-5; len: 12; d_gene: NA
CDR3aa: CASSPFWLNRDTGELFF; CDR3nt: TGCGCCAGCAGCCCTTTTTGGCTCAACAGGGACACCGGGGAGCTGTTTTTT; j_gene: TRBJ2-2; abundance: NA; v_gene: TRBV5-1; len: 17; d_gene: NA
CDR3aa: CASSVASYEQFF; CDR3nt: TGTGCCAGCAGTGTCGCTAGCTATGAGCAGTTCTTC; j_gene: TRBJ2-1; abundance: NA; v_gene: TRBV28; len: 12; d_gene: NA
CDR3aa: CASSFPPPGAPVNEQFF; CDR3nt: TGTGCCAGCAGTTTCCCCCCGCCGGGGGCGCCGGTCAATGAGCAGTTCTTC; j_gene: TRBJ2-1; abundance: NA; v_gene: TRBV28; len: 17; d_gene: NA
CDR3aa: CAWSTGTSGREDTQYF; CDR3nt: TGTGCCTGGAGTACCGGGACTAGCGGGAGGGAGGATACGCAGTATTTT; j_gene: TRBJ2-3; abundance: once; v_gene: TRBV30; len: 16; d_gene: TRBD2